Each of the 10 T cell receptor beta chains below was sequenced from the same sample in a study of radiation and T cells in renal cell carcinoma. Assay: immunoSEQ multiplex PCR; the TCRdb copy retains only in-frame clones and omits some. The sample shows about 130,000 clones, around 83% of them seen only once. Time point: baseline pretreatment blood. The treatment denotes: 15 Gy SBRT to primary tumor, nephrectomy 4 weeks later. The specimen comprised blood, sampled from a patient whose treatment included radiotherapy and nephrectomy. The receptors were gathered from a woman aged 60-70 years with renal cell carcinoma.

The chain recombines TRBV13 with TRBJ2-7; D not certain. V was trimmed by 4 bases and J by 6 bases, leaving 10 bases between them. Germline V gene data show CDR1 as PRHDT and CDR2 as FYEKMQ (reference sequence). CDR3 size: 12 residues. The CDR3 loop is CASSSRPGEQYF. The CDR3, as DNA: TGTGCCAGCAGCTCCCGACCGGGCGAGCAGTACTTC.

This clone was picked up a small number of times. The rearrangement uses TRBV4-3 and TRBJ1-5; TRBD1 is a possible D gene (6 bases). CDR3 length equals 14 residues. Germline assignment: CDR1 LGHNA and CDR2 YSLEER. V shed 2 bases and J shed 5 bases, with 10 bases lying between them. CDR3 sequence: CASSQFRGHQPQHF. CDR3 sequence (DNA): TGCGCCAGCAGCCAATTCCGGGGGCATCAGCCCCAGCATTTT.

The chain couples TRBV9 to TRBJ2-5; 9 positions agree with TRBD2. J gave up 5 bases and V 2 bases, and 13 bases lay outside the gene matches. Germline CDR1 and CDR2: SGDLS and YYNGEE. CDR3 length: 17 residues. Here the CDR3 DNA reads TGTGCCAGCAGCGTGGATAGCGGGAGCCCCCTGAGGGAGACCCAGTACTTC. It specifies CASSVDSGSPLRETQYF.

This sequence joins TRBV6-6 and TRBJ2-3, with 7 bases that match TRBD2. V shed 4 bases, J shed 9 bases, and the junction held 10 bases outside the gene matches. The CDR3 is made up of 14 amino acids. Germline V gene data show CDR1 as MNHNY and CDR2 as SVGAGI (reference sequence). The CDR3 nucleotides read TGTGCCAGCAGTTCGATCCCTAGGGAGGGCACGCAGTATTTT. Translating it yields CASSSIPREGTQYF.

V is TRBV2 and J is TRBJ2-7; no clear D gene. The length of the CDR3 is 15 residues. V was cut by 2 bases and J by 5 bases, with 16 bases left in between. Germline CDR1 SNHLY, CDR2 FYNNEI. The CDR3: CASSEMLGFFNEQYF. Here the CDR3 DNA reads TGTGCCAGCAGTGAAATGCTGGGTTTTTTCAACGAGCAGTACTTC.

The rearrangement uses TRBV29-1 and TRBJ2-4, with D unresolved. The CDR3 length is 16 residues. V was pared by 2 bases and J by 0 bases, with 14 bases between. Germline loops: CDR1 SQVTM, CDR2 ANQGSEA. CDR3 nucleotide sequence: TGCAGCGTTGAACTGTCAGGACGACTAGCCAAAAACATTCAGTACTTC. This codes for CSVELSGRLAKNIQYF. The full variable domain, its missing parts supplied by reference TRBV29-1 and TRBJ2-4, is SAVISQKPSRDICQRGTSLTIQCQVDSQVTMMFWYRQQPGQSLTLIATANQGSEATYESGFVIDKFPISRPNLTFSTLTVSNMSPEDSSIYLCSVELSGRLAKNIQYFGAGTRLSVL.

J is TRBJ1-2 and V is TRBV7-2; TRBD1 aligns across 9 bases. There are 14 residues in the CDR3. Unmatched junction bases numbered 3, after V lost 4 bases and J lost 3 bases. Germline CDR1 and CDR2: SGHTA and FQGNSA. The CDR3 DNA reads as TGTGCCAGCAGCTCGACAGGGGGTGACTATGGCTACACCTTC. Protein: CASSSTGGDYGYTF.

The rearrangement joins TRBV19 to TRBJ2-5; D may be TRBD1 (6 bases). CDR3 size: 13 residues. Trimming cost V 7 bases and J 2 bases, with 11 bases left between them. Germline CDR1 reads LNHDA; CDR2 reads SQIVND (reference sequence). The CDR3 loop reads CASKARGQETQYF. The CDR3 DNA reads as TGTGCCAGTAAGGCCAGGGGACAAGAGACCCAGTACTTC.

The V and J genes are TRBV27 and TRBJ1-1; D remains unclear. Trimming removed 4 bases at V and 0 bases at J, with 15 bases between. Germline V gene sequence: CDR1 MNHEY, CDR2 SMNVEV (reference sequence). This CDR3 has 16 amino acids. The CDR3 protein is CASSSHRFSVNTEAFF. In DNA form, the CDR3 reads TGTGCCAGCAGTTCCCACAGATTCTCCGTGAACACTGAAGCTTTCTTT.

The rearrangement joins TRBV30 to TRBJ2-1; tentative D call: TRBD1 (6 bases). Germline CDR1 is GTSNPN and CDR2 is SVGIG (reference sequence). Trimming took 5 bases from V and 5 from J, leaving 19 bases between them. The CDR3 contains 15 residues. The CDR3 DNA follows: TGTGCCTGGGGGGGTCAACAGGGTATCCACAATGAGCAGTTCTTC. Translating gives CAWGGQQGIHNEQFF.